A selection of T cell receptor beta chains follows, all from one sample in a study of CD8+ T cells in alopecia areata. Profiled with immunoSEQ multiplex PCR; TCRdb holds only in-frame clones, not every one. The data show about 200,000 clones, with around 57% seen just once and 1.5% to 2% held by the top ten. The sample here was CD4+ T cells sorted from blood, taken at week 4, from a patient treated with tofacitinib. These TCRs come from a human donor with alopecia areata. The CDR3 runs from the conserved cysteine through the conserved F or W. The D gene is left open where the match is weak. Where a row states a size, it is once, few, many or the class of an expanded clone; other rows omit it.

V	J	size	D	DNA	CDR3
TRBV6-1	TRBJ2-3	-	TRBD2	TGTGCCAGCAGCCTAGCGGGGGGGCCCCAAGATACGCAGTATTTT	CASSLAGGPQDTQYF
TRBV7-7	TRBJ2-2	-	TRBD2	TGTGCCAGCAGCTTGGGGACTAGCTTTGTCACCGGGGAGCTGTTTTTT	CASSLGTSFVTGELFF
TRBV9	TRBJ2-1	few	TRBD2	TGTGCCAGCAGCGTAGGGACTAGCGAGTACAATGAGCAGTTCTTC	CASSVGTSEYNEQFF
TRBV6-5	TRBJ2-7	-	TRBD2	TGTGCCAGCAGAACTAGCGGGGGATACGAGCAGTACTTC	CASRTSGGYEQYF
TRBV7-2	TRBJ1-5	-	-	TGTGCCAGCAGCCGCGGGACGGATAGCAATCAGCCCCAGCATTTT	CASSRGTDSNQPQHF
TRBV6-1	TRBJ2-6	-	-	TGTGCCAGCAGGCCGGGAACATCTGGGGCCAACGTCCTGACTTTC	CASRPGTSGANVLTF
TRBV7-2	TRBJ2-5	-	-	TGTGCCAGCAGCCCGATGGGGGGGCCAGAGACCCAGTACTTC	CASSPMGGPETQYF
TRBV19	TRBJ2-7	-	TRBD1	TGTGCCAGTAGTACCGGGACAGGGACCTACGAGCAGTACTTC	CASSTGTGTYEQYF
TRBV30	TRBJ1-5	-	TRBD1	TGTGCCTGGAGTCCCGGACAGGGTCCCCAACATCAGCCCCAGCATTTT	CAWSPGQGPQHQPQHF
TRBV25-1	TRBJ1-2	-	TRBD1	TGTGCCAGCAGTGAAACCCCGGGACAGGGTAGTAACTATGGCTACACCTTC	CASSETPGQGSNYGYTF
TRBV4-3	TRBJ2-3	-	TRBD2	TGCGCCAGCAGCCAAGCTAGCGGGGGGGCGTTCACAGATACGCAGTATTTT	CASSQASGGAFTDTQYF
TRBV29-1	TRBJ2-1	few	-	TGCAGCGTTCGCAGGGGAAATGAGCAGTTCTTC	CSVRRGNEQFF
TRBV27	TRBJ2-5	-	-	TGTGCCAGCAGTGCCAGGGGACCCGGAATGACCCAGTACTTC	CASSARGPGMTQYF
TRBV29-1	TRBJ1-2	-	-	TGCAGCGTTGAATCGTGGGTGGAGGGAGACTATGGCTACACCTTC	CSVESWVEGDYGYTF
TRBV5-6	TRBJ2-7	once	TRBD1	TGTGCCAGCAGCTTGGGACAGGGGAGCTCCTACGAGCAGTACTTC	CASSLGQGSSYEQYF
TRBV5-1	TRBJ2-7	-	-	TGCGCCAGCAGCTTGGAGGGGCACGGGCAGTACTTC	CASSLEGHGQYF
TRBV25-1	TRBJ2-2	-	-	TGTGCCAGCAGTGAATCCCAGACAACGAACACCGGGGAGCTGTTTTTT	CASSESQTTNTGELFF
TRBV28	TRBJ1-1	-	TRBD1	TGTGCCAGCAGAGACAGGGGGAACACTGAAGCTTTCTTT	CASRDRGNTEAFF
TRBV7-9	TRBJ2-2	-	-	TGTGCCAGCAGACAAGGAACCACCGGGGAGCTGTTTTTT	CASRQGTTGELFF
TRBV29-1	TRBJ1-1	-	-	TGCAGCGTTGCTAAGACAGTGAACACTGAAGCTTTCTTT	CSVAKTVNTEAFF
TRBV10-3	TRBJ2-1	few	TRBD2	TGTGCCACTGAGCGGGTAGCGGGGGTGTACAATGAGCAGTTCTTC	CATERVAGVYNEQFF
TRBV29-1	TRBJ1-2	-	TRBD1	TGCAGCGTCAGGACAGGGACAACCTACACCTTC	CSVRTGTTYTF
TRBV6-6	TRBJ1-1	few	-	TGTGCCAGCAGTGATTTGAGGGGCTTGGCTGAAGCTTTCTTT	CASSDLRGLAEAFF